This T cell receptor (beta chain) was obtained from a study of T cell changes during pregnancy in multiple sclerosis. The table came from immunoSEQ multiplex PCR; TCRdb's copy has only in-frame clones and leaves some out. The sample yields approximately 40,000 clones, 88% seen once. There are 12 residues in the CDR3. Trimming left V 6 bases short and J 7 bases short, with 9 bases between. Germline lookup yields CDR1 SGHVS and CDR2 FQNEAQ. The chain combines TRBV7-8 with TRBJ2-2, with D perhaps matching TRBD1 (6 bases). The material sequenced was CD4+ T cells from peripheral blood mononuclear cells, taken in the second trimester of pregnancy. The TCR originated in a female donor with multiple sclerosis, enrolled in a pregnancy study. The CDR3 nucleotides are TGTGCCAGCAGTTCAGGGGACGGGGAGCTGTTTTTT. Its protein is CASSSGDGELFF.